This TCR beta chain was recovered during a study of T cells in Graves' hyperthyroidism and ophthalmopathy. The TCR beta CDR3 regions underwent amplification using RNA transcripts as the source. First-round RT-PCR of the TCR CDR3 relied on the HTBI primer set. TCRdb reprocessed the multiplex PCR reads with MiXCR, giving one entry per CDR3 protein. The table records 400,000 to 500,000 distinct CDR3 sequences, under 15% of them present only once. This CDR3 region has 15 residues. The V end lost 0 bases, the J end lost 8 bases, and 14 bases lay between the germline ends. The germline V gene encodes CDR1 SGHVS and CDR2 FNYEAQ. Absent ophthalmopathy progression within 18 months defined stable Graves' hyperthyroidism. Subjects aged 18 to 65 presented with newly diagnosed hyperthyroidism of less than 2 months' duration.

This TCR came from a woman younger than 30 with Graves' hyperthyroidism. The chain links TRBV7-6 to TRBJ2-1, with TRBD2 as a possible D gene (5 bases). Sequenced sample: blood. CDR3 sequence reads: CASSLAGGSFDEQFF. The CDR3 DNA follows: TGTGCCAGCAGCTTAGCAGGCGGGTCTTTCGATGAGCAGTTCTTC. Drawing the rest from reference TRBV7-6 and TRBJ2-1, the complete variable domain is GAGVSQSPRYKVTKRGQDVALRCDPISGHVSLYWYRQALGQGPEFLTYFNYEAQQDKSGLPNDRFSAERPEGSISTLTIQRTEQRDSAMYRCASSLAGGSFDEQFFGPGTRLTVL.